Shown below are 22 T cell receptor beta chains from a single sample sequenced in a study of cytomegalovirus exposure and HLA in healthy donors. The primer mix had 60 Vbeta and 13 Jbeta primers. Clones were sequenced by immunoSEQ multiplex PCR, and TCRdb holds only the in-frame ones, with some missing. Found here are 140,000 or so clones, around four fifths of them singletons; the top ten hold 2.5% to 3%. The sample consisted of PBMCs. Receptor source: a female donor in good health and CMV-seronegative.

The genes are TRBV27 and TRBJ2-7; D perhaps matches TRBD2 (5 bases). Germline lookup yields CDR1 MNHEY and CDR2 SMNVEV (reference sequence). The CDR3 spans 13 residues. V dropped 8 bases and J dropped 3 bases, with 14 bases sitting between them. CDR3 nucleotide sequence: TGTGCCAGCGCTATTGGGCGGGTCTACGAGCAGTACTTC. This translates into CASAIGRVYEQYF.

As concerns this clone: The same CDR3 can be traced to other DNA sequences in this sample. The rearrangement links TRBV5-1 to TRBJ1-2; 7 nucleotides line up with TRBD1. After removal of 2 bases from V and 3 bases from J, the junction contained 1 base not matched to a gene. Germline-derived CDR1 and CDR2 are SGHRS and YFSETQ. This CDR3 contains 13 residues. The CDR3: CASSLDRDYGYTF. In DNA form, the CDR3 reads TGCGCCAGCAGCTTAGACAGGGACTATGGCTACACCTTC.

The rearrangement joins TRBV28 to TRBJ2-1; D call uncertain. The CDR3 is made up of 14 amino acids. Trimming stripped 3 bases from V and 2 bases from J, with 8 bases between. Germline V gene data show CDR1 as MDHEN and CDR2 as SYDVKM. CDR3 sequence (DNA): TGTGCCAGCAGTTTTAACTTGGCCTACAATGAGCAGTTCTTC. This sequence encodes CASSFNLAYNEQFF.

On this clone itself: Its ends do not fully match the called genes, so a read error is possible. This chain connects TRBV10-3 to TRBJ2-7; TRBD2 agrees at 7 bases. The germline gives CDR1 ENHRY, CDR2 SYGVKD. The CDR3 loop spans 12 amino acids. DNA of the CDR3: TGTGCCATCAGTGCGCGGGGGTACGTGCAGTACTTC. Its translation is CAISARGYVQYF.

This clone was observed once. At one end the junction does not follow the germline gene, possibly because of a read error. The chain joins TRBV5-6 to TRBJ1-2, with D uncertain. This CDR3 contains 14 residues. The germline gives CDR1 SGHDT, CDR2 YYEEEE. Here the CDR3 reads CASSNRSPLLGYPF. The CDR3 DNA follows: TGTGCCAGCAGCAATAGGTCCCCGCTCCTAGGCTACCCCTTC. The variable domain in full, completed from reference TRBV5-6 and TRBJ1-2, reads DAGVTQSPTHLIKTRGQQVTLRCSPKSGHDTVSWYQQALGQGPQFIFQYYEEEERQRGNFPDRFSGHQFPNYSSELNVNALLLGDSALYLCASSNRSPLLGYPFGSGTRLTVV.

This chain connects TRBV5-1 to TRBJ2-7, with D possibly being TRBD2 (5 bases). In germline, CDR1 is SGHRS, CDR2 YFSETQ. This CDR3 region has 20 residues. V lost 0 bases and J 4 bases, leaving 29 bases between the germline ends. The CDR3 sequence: CASSLGRRPPKYDYGYEQYF. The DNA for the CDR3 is TGCGCCAGCAGCTTGGGAAGGAGGCCCCCCAAATACGACTACGGTTACGAGCAGTACTTC.

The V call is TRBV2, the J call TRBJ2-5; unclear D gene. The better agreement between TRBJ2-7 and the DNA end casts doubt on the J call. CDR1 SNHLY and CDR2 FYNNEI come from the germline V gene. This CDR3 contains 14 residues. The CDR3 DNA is TGTGCCAGCAGTTCCCCCCGACATATCTACGAGCAGTACTTC. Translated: CASSSPRHIYEQYF.

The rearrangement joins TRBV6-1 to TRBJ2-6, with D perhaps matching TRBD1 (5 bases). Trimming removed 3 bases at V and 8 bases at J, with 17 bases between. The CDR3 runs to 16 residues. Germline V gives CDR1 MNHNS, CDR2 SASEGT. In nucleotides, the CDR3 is TGTGCCAGCAGTGATGGGAAGGGGCCTCCGTCCAACGTCCTGACTTTC. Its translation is CASSDGKGPPSNVLTF.

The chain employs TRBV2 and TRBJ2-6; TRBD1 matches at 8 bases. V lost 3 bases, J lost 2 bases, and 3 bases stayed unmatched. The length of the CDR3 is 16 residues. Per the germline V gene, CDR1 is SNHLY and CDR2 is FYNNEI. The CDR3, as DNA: TGTGCCAGCAGTGAGCAGGGGGCTCCTGGGGCCAACGTCCTGACTTTC. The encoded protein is CASSEQGAPGANVLTF.

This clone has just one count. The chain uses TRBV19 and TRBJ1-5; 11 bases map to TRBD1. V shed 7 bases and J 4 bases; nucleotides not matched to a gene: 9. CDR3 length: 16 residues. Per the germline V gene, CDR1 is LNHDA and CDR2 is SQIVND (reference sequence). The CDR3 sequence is CASKGTGGFGNQPQHF. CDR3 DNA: TGTGCCAGTAAAGGGACAGGGGGATTCGGGAATCAGCCCCAGCATTTT.

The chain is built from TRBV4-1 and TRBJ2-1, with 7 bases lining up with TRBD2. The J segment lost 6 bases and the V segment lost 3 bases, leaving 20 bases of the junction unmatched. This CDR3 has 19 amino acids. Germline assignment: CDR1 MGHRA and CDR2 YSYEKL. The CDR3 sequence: CASSHPSRVAGVPGNEQFF. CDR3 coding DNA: TGCGCCAGCAGCCATCCCTCAAGGGTCGCGGGAGTGCCCGGCAATGAGCAGTTCTTC.

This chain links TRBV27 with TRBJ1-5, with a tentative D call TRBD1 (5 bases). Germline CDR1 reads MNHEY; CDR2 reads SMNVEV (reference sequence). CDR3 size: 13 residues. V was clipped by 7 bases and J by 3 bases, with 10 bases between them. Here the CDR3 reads CASKRRANQPQHF. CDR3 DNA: TGTGCCAGCAAGCGCAGGGCCAATCAGCCCCAGCATTTT.

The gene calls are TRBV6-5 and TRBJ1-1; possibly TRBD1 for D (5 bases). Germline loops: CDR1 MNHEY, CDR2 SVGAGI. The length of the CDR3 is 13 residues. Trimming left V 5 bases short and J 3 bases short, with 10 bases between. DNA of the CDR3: TGTGCCAGCAGTATAGACAGTTACACTGAAGCTTTCTTT. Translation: CASSIDSYTEAFF.

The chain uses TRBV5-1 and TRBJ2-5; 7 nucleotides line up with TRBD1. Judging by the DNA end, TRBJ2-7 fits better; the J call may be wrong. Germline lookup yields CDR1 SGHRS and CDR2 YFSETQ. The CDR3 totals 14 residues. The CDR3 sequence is CASTPNRGSYEQYF. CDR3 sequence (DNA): TGCGCCAGCACCCCAAACAGGGGATCCTACGAGCAGTACTTC.

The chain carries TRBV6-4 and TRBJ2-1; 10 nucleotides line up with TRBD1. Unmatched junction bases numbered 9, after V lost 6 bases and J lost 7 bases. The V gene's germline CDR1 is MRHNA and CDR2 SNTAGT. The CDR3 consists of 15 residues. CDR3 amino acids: CASSADRGLRNEQFF. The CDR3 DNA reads TGTGCCAGCAGCGCCGACAGGGGGCTACGGAATGAGCAGTTCTTC.

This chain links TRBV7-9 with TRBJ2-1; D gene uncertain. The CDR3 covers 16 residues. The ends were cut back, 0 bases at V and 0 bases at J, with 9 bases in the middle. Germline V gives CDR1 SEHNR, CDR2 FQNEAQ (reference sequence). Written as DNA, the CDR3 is TGTGCCAGCAGCTTAGCCCCATGGAGCTCCTACAATGAGCAGTTCTTC. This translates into CASSLAPWSSYNEQFF.

The CDR3 is CAISDLTGLAEYTQYF. CDR3 DNA sequence: TGTGCCATCAGTGATTTGACAGGTCTTGCAGAATATACGCAGTATTTT. The J gene is TRBJ2-3, the V gene TRBV10-3; D is perhaps TRBD1 (6 bases). Trimming removed 3 bases from V and 7 bases from J, with 20 bases in between. The CDR3 is 16 amino acids. The V gene's germline CDR1 is ENHRY and CDR2 SYGVKD.

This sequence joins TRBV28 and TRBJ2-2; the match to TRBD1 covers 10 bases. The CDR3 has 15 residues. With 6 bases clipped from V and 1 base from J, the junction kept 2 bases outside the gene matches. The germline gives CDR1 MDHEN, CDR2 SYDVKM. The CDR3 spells CASRRTGGNTGELFF. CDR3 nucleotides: TGTGCCAGCAGGCGGACAGGGGGGAACACCGGGGAGCTGTTTTTT.

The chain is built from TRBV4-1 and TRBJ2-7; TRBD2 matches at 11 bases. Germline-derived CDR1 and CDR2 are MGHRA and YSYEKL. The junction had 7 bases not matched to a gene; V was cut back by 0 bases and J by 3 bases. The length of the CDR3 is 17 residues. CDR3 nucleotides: TGCGCCAGCAGCCAAGATCCCACTAGCGGGGGTAGCTACGAGCAGTACTTC. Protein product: CASSQDPTSGGSYEQYF.

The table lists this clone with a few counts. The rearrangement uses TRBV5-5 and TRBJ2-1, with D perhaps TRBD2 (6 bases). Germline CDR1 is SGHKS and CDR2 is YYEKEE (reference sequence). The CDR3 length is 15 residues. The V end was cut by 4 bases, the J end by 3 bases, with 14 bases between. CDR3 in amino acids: CASSRPGEGYNEQFF. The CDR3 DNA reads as TGTGCCAGCAGCAGGCCGGGAGAAGGCTACAATGAGCAGTTCTTC.

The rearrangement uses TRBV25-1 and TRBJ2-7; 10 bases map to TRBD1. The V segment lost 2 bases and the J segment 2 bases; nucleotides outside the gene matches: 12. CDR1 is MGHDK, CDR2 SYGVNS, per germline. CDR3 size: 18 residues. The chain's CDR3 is CASSERRLPGQGTYEQYF. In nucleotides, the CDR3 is TGTGCCAGCAGTGAACGCCGATTGCCGGGACAGGGGACCTACGAGCAGTACTTC.

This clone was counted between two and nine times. Written as DNA, the CDR3 is TGTGCCGGAAACAGGGAAAATGAGCAGTTCTTC. Residues: CAGNRENEQFF. V and J are TRBV21-1 and TRBJ2-1; TRBD1, the table's D call, lacks a check against the DNA. TRBV21-1 is a pseudogene segment. The CDR3 loop spans 11 amino acids.